This T cell receptor (beta chain) is from a study of blood T cell repertoires in COVID-19. Study overall: The United States, Italy and Spain provided the acute and convalescent COVID-19 samples.

Profiling relied on immunoSEQ multiplex PCR, and the TCRdb table lists in-frame clones only, not all of them. The sample yields 150,000 to 200,000 clones, around 89% seen once. CDR1 and CDR2 (germline): LGHDT, YNNKEL (reference sequence). The germline V and J ends were trimmed by 5 bases and 7 bases, with 9 bases remaining between them. The CDR3 is made up of 12 amino acids. Cohorts were determined from participant-reported clinical history. Among Cohort 3 donors, those recovered had two negative PCRs, clearance, or symptom resolution. This TCR was recovered from a woman aged 50 to 65 who had recovered from COVID-19. The chain links TRBV3-1 (or the pseudogene TRBV3-2) to TRBJ2-1; no clear D. Sequencing was done on a sample of PBMCs or T cells enriched from blood (not recorded which). The CDR3 here is CASSSFRNEQFF. In DNA form, the CDR3 reads TGTGCCAGCAGCTCGTTCAGGAATGAGCAGTTCTTC.